A single T cell receptor (beta chain) is shown here with its context. This entry is derived from a study of blood T cell repertoires in COVID-19. Assay: immunoSEQ multiplex PCR; the TCRdb copy retains only in-frame clones and omits some. Of about 280,000 clones listed, about 90% are singletons. Seattle cases were enrolled at active infection and followed longitudinally. This TCR came from a woman aged 25 to 39 with COVID-19, enrolled during active disease. The sample consisted of peripheral blood.

The CDR3 loop reads CASSVSGGTNTGELFF. In DNA, the CDR3 is TGTGCCAGCAGCGTTAGCGGGGGGACGAACACCGGGGAGCTGTTTTTT. V usage is TRBV9 and J usage is TRBJ2-2; TRBD2 matches 10 bases. The trim removed 2 bases at V and 0 bases at J, leaving 1 base unmatched. This CDR3 comprises 16 residues. Germline CDR1 reads SGDLS; CDR2 reads YYNGEE.